These T cell receptor beta chains were read from a single sample in a study of post-analysis software for immune sequencing data. TCRdb reprocessed the PCR reads with MiXCR, giving one entry per CDR3 protein. Of a few hundred thousand distinct CDR3 sequences in the sample, roughly 34% were seen once. Sequenced sample: blood. These receptors all come from a girl aged 2-17 years with multiple sclerosis. The CDR3 runs from the conserved cysteine through the conserved F or W. A D gene is named only where the DNA matches it firmly. The listing skips clone size in some rows; elsewhere it reads once, few, many or a size class.

.,TRBJ2-7,few,TRBV9,TGTGCCAGCAGCGTAGCCGGGGTTCCTACCTACGAGCAGTACTTC,CASSVAGVPTYEQYF
TRBD2,TRBJ2-5,.,TRBV12-3/TRBV12-4,TGTGCCAGCAGCGGGGGGGCTTCTTCGGAGACCCAGTACTTC,CASSGGASSETQYF
.,TRBJ2-3,.,TRBV7-2,TGTGCCAGCAGCCCTGGCGGGTCCAGCACAGATACGCAGTATTTT,CASSPGGSSTDTQYF
.,TRBJ1-6,.,TRBV20-1,TGCAGTGCTAGAGATCCGTATGACCCTTCACCCCTCCACTTT,CSARDPYDPSPLHF
.,TRBJ1-5,few,TRBV4-1,TGCGCCAGCAGCCAAGTTTTGCAGGGTCCTTTACCCCAGCATTTT,CASSQVLQGPLPQHF
TRBD1,TRBJ1-2,few,TRBV6-5,TGTGCCAGCAGGCGACAGGGGACTAACTATGGCTACACCTTC,CASRRQGTNYGYTF
TRBD1,TRBJ2-3,.,TRBV10-3,TGTGCCATCGGACCGGGACAGGGCACAGATACGCAGTATTTT,CAIGPGQGTDTQYF
.,TRBJ2-7,.,TRBV5-1,TGCGCCAGCAGCCGAATGACCGGATACGAGCAGTACTTC,CASSRMTGYEQYF
.,TRBJ1-1,.,TRBV6-1,TGTGCCAGCAGTGAAGTTCGGAACACTGAAGCTTTCTTT,CASSEVRNTEAFF
TRBD1,TRBJ2-1,.,TRBV24-1,TGTGCCACCAGTTCCTCGGGACAGTTCTACAATGAGCAGTTCTTC,CATSSSGQFYNEQFF
TRBD2,TRBJ2-3,few,TRBV20-1,TGCAGTGCTAGCAGCCTAGCGGGGGGGCTTATAGATACGCAGTATTTT,CSASSLAGGLIDTQYF
.,TRBJ1-2,.,TRBV29-1,TGCAGCGCTGAAGACTTGGGGGCTTATGGCTACACCTTC,CSAEDLGAYGYTF
.,TRBJ2-1,.,TRBV29-1,TGCAGCGAGTTAGAATACAATGAGCAGTTCTTC,CSELEYNEQFF
.,TRBJ1-2,.,TRBV5-1,TGCGCCAGCAGCTTGGGCCGGACGTTTGACTATGGCTACACCTTC,CASSLGRTFDYGYTF
.,TRBJ2-3,.,TRBV19,TGTGCCAGTAGTACCCTGGGAGATACGCAGTATTTT,CASSTLGDTQYF
TRBD2,TRBJ2-7,.,TRBV20-1,TGCAGTGCTAGAGACCGACTAGCGGGGGGTGCGAGGTCCTACAATGAGCAGTACTTC,CSARDRLAGGARSYNEQYF
.,TRBJ1-4,.,TRBV6-5,TGTGCCAGCAGTTACGTGACGCCCTTAACTGCAACTAATGAAAAACTGTTTTTT,CASSYVTPLTATNEKLFF